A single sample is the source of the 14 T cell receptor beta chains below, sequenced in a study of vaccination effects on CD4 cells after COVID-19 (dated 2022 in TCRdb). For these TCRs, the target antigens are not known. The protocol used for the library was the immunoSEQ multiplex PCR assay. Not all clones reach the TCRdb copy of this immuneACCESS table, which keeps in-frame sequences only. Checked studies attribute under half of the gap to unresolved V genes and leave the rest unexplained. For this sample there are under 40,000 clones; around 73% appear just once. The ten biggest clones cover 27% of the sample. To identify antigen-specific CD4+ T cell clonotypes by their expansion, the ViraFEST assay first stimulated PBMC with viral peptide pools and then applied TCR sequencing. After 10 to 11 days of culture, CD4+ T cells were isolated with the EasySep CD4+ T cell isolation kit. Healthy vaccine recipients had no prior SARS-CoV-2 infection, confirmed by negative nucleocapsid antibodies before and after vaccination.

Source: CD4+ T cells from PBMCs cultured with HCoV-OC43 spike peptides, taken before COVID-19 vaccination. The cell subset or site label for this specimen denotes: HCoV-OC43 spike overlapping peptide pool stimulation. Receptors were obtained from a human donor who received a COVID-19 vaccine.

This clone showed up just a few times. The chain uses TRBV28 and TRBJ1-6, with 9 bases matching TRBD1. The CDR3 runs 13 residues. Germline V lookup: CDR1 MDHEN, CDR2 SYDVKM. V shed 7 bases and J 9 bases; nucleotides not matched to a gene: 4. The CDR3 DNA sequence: TGTGCCAGCATGGGACAGGGTGTTTCACCCCTCCACTTT. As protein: CASMGQGVSPLHF.

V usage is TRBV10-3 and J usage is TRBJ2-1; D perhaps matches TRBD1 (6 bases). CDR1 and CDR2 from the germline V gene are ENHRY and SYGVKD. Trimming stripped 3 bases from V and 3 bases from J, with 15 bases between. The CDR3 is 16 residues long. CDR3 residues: CAISDLDRTGYNEQFF. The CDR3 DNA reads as TGTGCCATCAGTGACCTGGACAGAACGGGCTACAATGAGCAGTTCTTC.

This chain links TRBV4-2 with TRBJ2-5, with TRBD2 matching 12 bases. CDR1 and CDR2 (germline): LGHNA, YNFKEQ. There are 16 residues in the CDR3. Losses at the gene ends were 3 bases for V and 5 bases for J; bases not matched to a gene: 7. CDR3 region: CASSQALAGGGETQYF. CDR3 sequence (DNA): TGTGCCAGCAGCCAGGCACTAGCGGGAGGCGGGGAGACCCAGTACTTC.

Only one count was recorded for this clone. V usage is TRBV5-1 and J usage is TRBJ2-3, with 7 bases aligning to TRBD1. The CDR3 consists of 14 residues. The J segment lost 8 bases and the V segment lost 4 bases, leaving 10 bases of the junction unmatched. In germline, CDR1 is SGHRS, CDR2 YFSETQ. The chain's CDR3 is CASSVLGQEGTQYF. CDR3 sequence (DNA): TGCGCCAGCAGCGTACTCGGACAGGAAGGTACGCAGTATTTT.

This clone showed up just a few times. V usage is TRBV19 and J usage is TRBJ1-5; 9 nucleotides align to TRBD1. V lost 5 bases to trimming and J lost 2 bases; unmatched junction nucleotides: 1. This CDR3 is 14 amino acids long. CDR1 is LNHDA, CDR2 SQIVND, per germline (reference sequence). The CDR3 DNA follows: TGTGCCAGTAGTCGACAGGGGGGCAATCAGCCCCAGCATTTT. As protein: CASSRQGGNQPQHF. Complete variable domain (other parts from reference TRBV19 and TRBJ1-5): DGGITQSPKYLFRKEGQNVTLSCEQNLNHDAMYWYRQDPGQGLRLIYYSQIVNDFQKGDIAEGYSVSREKKESFPLTVTSAQKNPTAFYLCASSRQGGNQPQHFGDGTRLSIL.

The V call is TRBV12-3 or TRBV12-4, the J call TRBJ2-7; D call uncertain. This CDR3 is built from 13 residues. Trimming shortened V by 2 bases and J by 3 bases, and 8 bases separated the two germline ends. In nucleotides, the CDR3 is TGTGCCAGCAGTTTACGGGCTGGCTACGAGCAGTACTTC. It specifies CASSLRAGYEQYF.

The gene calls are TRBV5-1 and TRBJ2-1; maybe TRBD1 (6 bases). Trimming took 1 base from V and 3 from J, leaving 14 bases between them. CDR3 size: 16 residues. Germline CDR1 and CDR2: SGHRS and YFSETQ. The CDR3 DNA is TGCGCCAGCAGCTTGCCGACAGGTCGTTTCTACAATGAGCAGTTCTTC. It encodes CASSLPTGRFYNEQFF.

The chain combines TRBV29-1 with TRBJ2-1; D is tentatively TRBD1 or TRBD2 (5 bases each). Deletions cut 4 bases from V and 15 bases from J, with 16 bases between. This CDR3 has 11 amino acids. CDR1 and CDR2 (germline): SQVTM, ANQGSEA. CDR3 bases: TGCAGCGTTGGTGGGGACGGTACTCGGTTCTTC. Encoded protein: CSVGGDGTRFF.

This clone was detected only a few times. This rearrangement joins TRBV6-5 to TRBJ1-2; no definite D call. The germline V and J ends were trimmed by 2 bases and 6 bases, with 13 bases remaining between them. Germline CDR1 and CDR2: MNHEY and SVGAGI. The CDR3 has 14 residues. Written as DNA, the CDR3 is TGTGCCAGCAGTTACGCCAGCGGGCGAAATGGCTACACCTTC. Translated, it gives CASSYASGRNGYTF.

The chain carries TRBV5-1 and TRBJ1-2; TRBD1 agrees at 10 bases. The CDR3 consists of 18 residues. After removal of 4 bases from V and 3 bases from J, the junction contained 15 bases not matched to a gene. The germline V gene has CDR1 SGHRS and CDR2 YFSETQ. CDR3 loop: CASSPTGTGALGDYGYTF. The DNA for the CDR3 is TGCGCCAGCAGCCCCACCGGGACAGGGGCCCTGGGGGACTATGGCTACACCTTC.

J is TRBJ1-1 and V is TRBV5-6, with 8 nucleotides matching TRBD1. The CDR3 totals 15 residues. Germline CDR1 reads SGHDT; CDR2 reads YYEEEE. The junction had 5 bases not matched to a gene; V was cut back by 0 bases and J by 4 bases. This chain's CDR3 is CASSLVRGQGTEAFF. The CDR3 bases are TGTGCCAGCAGCTTGGTCAGGGGGCAAGGCACTGAAGCTTTCTTT.

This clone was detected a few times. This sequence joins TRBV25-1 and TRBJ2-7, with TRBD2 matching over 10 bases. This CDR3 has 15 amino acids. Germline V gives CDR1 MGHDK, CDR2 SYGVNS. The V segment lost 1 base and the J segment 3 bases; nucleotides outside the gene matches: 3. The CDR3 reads CASSESRLAGYEQYF. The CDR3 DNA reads TGTGCCAGCAGTGAATCCCGACTAGCGGGCTACGAGCAGTACTTC.

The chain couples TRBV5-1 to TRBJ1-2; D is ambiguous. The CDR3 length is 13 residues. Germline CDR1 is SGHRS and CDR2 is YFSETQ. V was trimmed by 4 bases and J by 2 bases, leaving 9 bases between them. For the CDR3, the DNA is TGCGCCAGCAGCCCCGACCTCAACTATGGCTACACCTTC. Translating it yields CASSPDLNYGYTF.

CDR3: CASSADPGHSSSGANVLTF. In DNA, the CDR3 is TGTGCCAGCAGTGCAGACCCGGGACATTCCAGCTCTGGGGCCAACGTCCTGACTTTC. The genes are TRBV6-1 and TRBJ2-6, with D possibly matching TRBD1 (6 bases). The CDR3 is 19 amino acids. CDR1 is MNHNS, CDR2 SASEGT, per germline. Trimming pared 4 bases from V and 0 bases from J, leaving 19 bases between.